The 19 T cell receptor beta chains presented below share a single source sample, sequenced in a study of immune evolution from preneoplasia to lung adenocarcinoma. Sequencing was performed with immunoSEQ multiplex PCR; in TCRdb, only in-frame clones are kept and a portion is missing. The table records around 8,000 clones, around 81% of them present only once. Source material: FFPE invasive lung adenocarcinoma tissue. The origin of the receptors is a person aged 45 to 59 with lung adenocarcinoma.

The rearrangement uses TRBV13 and TRBJ1-1; 9 bases are a match to TRBD1. Losses at the gene ends were 4 bases for V and 5 bases for J; bases not matched to a gene: 11. The CDR3 has 16 residues. CDR1 is PRHDT, CDR2 FYEKMQ, per germline (reference sequence). The CDR3 here is CASSSRYGTGTTEAFF. CDR3 bases: TGTGCCAGCAGCTCACGATATGGGACAGGGACAACTGAAGCTTTCTTT.

V is TRBV7-9 and J is TRBJ2-5; possible D gene TRBD1, 6 bases. V shed 1 base and J shed 1 base, with 13 bases lying between them. There are 16 residues in the CDR3. Germline V CDR1 and CDR2: SEHNR, FQNEAQ (reference sequence). CDR3 DNA: TGTGCCAGCAGCTTAGGCCCACAGGGACCCCAAGAGACCCAGTACTTC. Translated: CASSLGPQGPQETQYF.

This clone was recorded a few times. This chain joins TRBV28 and TRBJ2-7; D is perhaps TRBD2 (5 bases). The CDR3 is 12 residues long. With 8 bases removed from V and 6 bases from J, the gap between germline ends came to 14 bases. CDR1 is MDHEN and CDR2 is SYDVKM in the germline V gene. CDR3 region: CASGPLEGEQYF. The CDR3 coding sequence is TGTGCCAGCGGGCCGCTAGAGGGCGAGCAGTACTTC. The full variable domain, completed using reference TRBV28 and TRBJ2-7, is DVKVTQSSRYLVKRTGEKVFLECVQDMDHENMFWYRQDPGLGLRLIYFSYDVKMKEKGDIPEGYSVSREKKERFSLILESASTNQTSMYLCASGPLEGEQYFGPGTRLTVT.

This clone has just one count. The chain carries TRBV5-4 and TRBJ2-2; TRBD2 aligns across 13 bases. Germline CDR1 and CDR2: SGHNT and YYREEE (reference sequence). CDR3 length: 14 residues. Trimming at V came to 8 bases and at J to 7 bases, leaving 5 bases not matched to a gene. Here the CDR3 DNA reads TGTGCCAGTGGGACTAGCGGGATCCTCGGGGAGCTGTTTTTT. This sequence encodes CASGTSGILGELFF.

V usage is TRBV9 and J usage is TRBJ2-7; D is possibly TRBD2 (6 bases). The V gene's germline CDR1 is SGDLS and CDR2 YYNGEE. V lost 3 bases, J lost 7 bases, and 17 bases lay in between. The CDR3 extends over 14 amino acids. In DNA form, the CDR3 reads TGTGCCAGCAGCGAGGGTACCCAGGCGGGAGAGCAGTACTTC. Its protein is CASSEGTQAGEQYF.

The gene calls are TRBV6-1 and TRBJ1-5; TRBD1 is a possible D gene (5 bases). The CDR3 contains 15 residues. The ends were cut back, 2 bases at V and 3 bases at J, with 11 bases in the middle. The germline V gene encodes CDR1 MNHNS and CDR2 SASEGT. The CDR3 DNA sequence: TGTGCCAGCAGTGAACACACAGGAAACAATCAGCCCCAGCATTTT. It encodes CASSEHTGNNQPQHF.

This clone was seen more than once but under ten times. CDR3 nucleotide sequence: TGCAGCACTCGGGACCCCCAAGAGACCCAGTACTTC. It encodes CSTRDPQETQYF. The chain recombines TRBV29-1 with TRBJ2-5, with D perhaps TRBD1 or TRBD2 (5 bases each). Trimming left V 8 bases short and J 1 base short, with 11 bases between. The CDR3 totals 12 residues. Germline V gene sequence: CDR1 SQVTM, CDR2 ANQGSEA.

V usage is TRBV10-3 and J usage is TRBJ1-2; 11 bases fit TRBD1. Trimming removed 8 bases from V and 6 bases from J; junction bases left unmatched: 11. CDR3 length equals 15 residues. Per germline, CDR1 ENHRY and CDR2 SYGVKD. The CDR3 spells CAIGEDRGRLDGYTF. CDR3 DNA: TGTGCCATCGGAGAGGACAGGGGGCGACTTGATGGCTACACCTTC.

The chain joins TRBV5-4 to TRBJ2-7; D possibly corresponds to TRBD2 (5 bases). The CDR3 has 14 amino acids. Germline CDR1 reads SGHNT; CDR2 reads YYREEE (reference sequence). Trimming cost V 0 bases and J 2 bases, with 9 bases left between them. CDR3 protein: CASSLDPGAYEQYF. For the CDR3, the DNA is TGTGCCAGCAGCTTGGATCCCGGGGCCTACGAGCAGTACTTC.

The chain couples TRBV10-3 to TRBJ1-1, with TRBD1 matching over 7 bases. The CDR3 is 17 amino acids. J lost 1 base, V lost 2 bases, and 10 bases had no gene match. Germline CDR1 ENHRY, CDR2 SYGVKD. The CDR3 is CAISEPPTGAGNTEAFF. Here the CDR3 DNA reads TGTGCCATCAGTGAGCCCCCAACAGGGGCCGGGAACACTGAAGCTTTCTTT.

This clone appeared a few times. The V gene is TRBV5-5, the J gene TRBJ1-1; D unresolved. Germline lookup yields CDR1 SGHKS and CDR2 YYEKEE (reference sequence). The CDR3 spans 17 residues. V lost 0 bases to trimming and J lost 0 bases, with 15 bases between them. The CDR3 protein is CASSLALVGTMNTEAFF. In DNA form, the CDR3 reads TGTGCCAGCAGCTTGGCCTTGGTGGGAACAATGAACACTGAAGCTTTCTTT.

The rearrangement joins TRBV9 to TRBJ1-3; the D gene is possibly TRBD1 (5 bases). V was cut by 0 bases and J by 2 bases, with 18 bases left in between. This CDR3 is 18 amino acids long. Looked up from germline, CDR1 is SGDLS and CDR2 is YYNGEE. The CDR3 here is CASSVAQGRGATGNTIYF. DNA of the CDR3: TGTGCCAGCAGCGTAGCCCAGGGAAGGGGCGCCACTGGAAACACCATATATTTT.

The genes are TRBV28 and TRBJ1-5; 7 nucleotides align to TRBD1. The CDR3 consists of 14 residues. CDR1 is MDHEN, CDR2 SYDVKM, per germline. The trim removed 6 bases at V and 5 bases at J, leaving 7 bases unmatched. The CDR3 DNA sequence: TGTGCCAGCAGCCCCGGACAGGAATATCAGCCCCAGCATTTT. This codes for CASSPGQEYQPQHF.

J is TRBJ2-2 and V is TRBV19; 7 bases agree with TRBD2. The CDR3 extends over 12 amino acids. Germline loops: CDR1 LNHDA, CDR2 SQIVND (reference sequence). V shed 4 bases and J 13 bases; nucleotides not matched to a gene: 6. DNA for the CDR3: TGTGCCAGTAGTACGGGGGGACTCATGCTGTTTTTT. It yields the protein CASSTGGLMLFF.

Written as DNA, the CDR3 is TGTGCCAGCTCACCGGCAGGACAGGGGGCTTACGAGCAGTACTTC. Protein: CASSPAGQGAYEQYF. The chain employs TRBV18 and TRBJ2-7; 11 bases fit TRBD1. Germline CDR1 KGHSH, CDR2 LQKENI. This CDR3 region has 15 residues. Unmatched junction bases numbered 5, after V lost 3 bases and J lost 4 bases.

The V call is TRBV28, the J call TRBJ2-7; TRBD1 matches 8 bases. Germline values: CDR1 MDHEN, CDR2 SYDVKM. The CDR3 loop spans 15 amino acids. V trimming: 6 bases; J trimming: 2 bases; junction bases outside the gene matches: 9. The CDR3 DNA reads as TGTGCCAGCAGCCTACCGACAGGGGCGCCCTACGAGCAGTACTTC. It translates to CASSLPTGAPYEQYF. Combining the CDR3 with reference TRBV28 and TRBJ2-7 gives the whole variable domain DVKVTQSSRYLVKRTGEKVFLECVQDMDHENMFWYRQDPGLGLRLIYFSYDVKMKEKGDIPEGYSVSREKKERFSLILESASTNQTSMYLCASSLPTGAPYEQYFGPGTRLTVT.

The chain links TRBV6-1 to TRBJ1-6, with TRBD1 as a possible D gene (5 bases). Germline V lookup: CDR1 MNHNS, CDR2 SASEGT. V lost 4 bases and J 8 bases, leaving 12 bases between the germline ends. This CDR3 is built from 14 residues. CDR3 protein: CASSAGPYYSPLHF. CDR3 nucleotide sequence: TGTGCCAGCAGTGCAGGGCCATACTATTCACCCCTCCACTTT.

DNA of the CDR3: TGTGCCAGCAGCTTGGCCAACGGACTAGCGGGATTCGAGCAGTACTTC. This encodes CASSLANGLAGFEQYF. V and J are TRBV5-4 and TRBJ2-7; the match to TRBD2 covers 12 bases. V was pared by 0 bases and J by 6 bases, with 7 bases of the junction left unmatched. CDR1 and CDR2 from the germline V gene are SGHNT and YYREEE (reference sequence). The CDR3 is 16 residues long.

This clone was detected a few times. This chain uses TRBV30 with TRBJ2-3; D may be TRBD2 (5 bases). Per germline, CDR1 GTSNPN and CDR2 SVGIG (reference sequence). The CDR3 contains 13 residues. The V end was cut by 0 bases, the J end by 8 bases, with 12 bases between. The CDR3 sequence: CAWSVKPLATQYF. The CDR3 region has the DNA TGTGCCTGGAGTGTGAAGCCGCTAGCTACGCAGTATTTT.